This T cell receptor (beta chain) was documented in a study of human T cells and chemical hapten exposure (dated by TCRdb to the early 2020s). For the study in its entirety: The libraries were sequenced as a pool, and the TCR yield per sample differed mostly because of small variations in library volumes within the pool. From each blood RNA sample, both TCR alpha and TCR beta chains were sequenced. This study followed changes in the peripheral blood TCR repertoire in vivo during primary and secondary sensitization of alopecia patients to the hapten diphenylcyclopropenone (DPC).

Including the terminal cysteine and phenylalanine, the CDR3 comprises 12 residues. Just CDR3 DNA is preserved here, 36 bases in frame from base 1. The germline V gene specifies MGHRA as CDR1 and YSYEKL as CDR2. The junction shows trimming of 4 bases on V and 7 bases on J, plus 7 bases between the germline ends. What the work shows at the level of the full study, not this receptor alone: After repeated subsampling, changes were observed in the strength of the expansion versus patch-test correlation and in the threshold at which the correlation became significant. DPC sensitization did not change the number of TCRs with a frequency above 1 in 1000, and there was no evidence of changes in global repertoire structure.

The time point label corresponds to: healthy volunteer bleed at 6 weeks. Total RNA was isolated from unfractionated whole blood collected in Tempus Blood RNA tubes. Four or five healthy volunteers acted as controls for TCR sequencing and had blood drawn at day 0, 2 weeks and 6 weeks. A note on this clonotype: Its antigen is unknown. Within one base of it there is no much larger clone, and no base qualities were kept.

Libraries were prepared through RACE. Reads for this sample came from a NextSeq 500. During library preparation, unique molecular identifiers were attached to individual cDNA molecules so that TCRs could be counted quantitatively and reproducibly. As for the original processing: Samples had a median of approximately 96,000 TCRs, with a range from about 20,000 to 690,600. V, J and CDR3 annotation of the TCR reads was performed with the Decombinator software suite. To make PS versus PT1 abundance plots, every sample was subsampled to the same number of TCRs (28,000). TCRs were defined as expanded if absent before sensitization and observed at least eight times at the 2-week time point. TCRdb reanalyzed the raw reads on its own, using fastp at Q25 for trimming and MiXCR for clone calling, and kept in-frame beta chains. Every distinct CDR3 protein forms one entry, paired with its most common genes and DNA. The V and J calls shown here were made by TCRdb, not taken from the authors' results. The table for this sample lists 35,000 to 50,000 distinct CDR3 sequences; 3% to 4% of them were counted only once. Of the sample, 4.5% to 7% is held by the ten largest clones.

The sample was whole blood. The rearranged chain carries TRBV4-1 and TRBJ2-2; no D gene can be assigned with confidence. The origin of this receptor is a human donor in good health. Some clones in this sample may be carry-over from other donors' samples. The nucleotides read TGCGCCAGCAGCCCCCTGGACGGGGAGCTGTTTTTT. Its amino acids are CASSPLDGELFF.